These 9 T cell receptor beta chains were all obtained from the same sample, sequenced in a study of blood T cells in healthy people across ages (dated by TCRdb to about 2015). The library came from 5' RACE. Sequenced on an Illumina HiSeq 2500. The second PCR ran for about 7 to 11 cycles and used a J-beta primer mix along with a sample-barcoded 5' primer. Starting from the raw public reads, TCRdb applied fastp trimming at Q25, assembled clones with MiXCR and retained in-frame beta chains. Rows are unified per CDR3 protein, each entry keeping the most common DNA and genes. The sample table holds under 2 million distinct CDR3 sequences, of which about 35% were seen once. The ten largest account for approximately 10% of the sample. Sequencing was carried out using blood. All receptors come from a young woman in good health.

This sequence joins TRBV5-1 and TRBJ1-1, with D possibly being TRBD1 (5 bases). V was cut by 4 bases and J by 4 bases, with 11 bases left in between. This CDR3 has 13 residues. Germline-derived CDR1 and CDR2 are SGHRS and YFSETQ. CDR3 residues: CASSGDSRTEAFF. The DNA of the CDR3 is TGCGCCAGCAGCGGTGACAGCCGCACTGAAGCTTTCTTT.

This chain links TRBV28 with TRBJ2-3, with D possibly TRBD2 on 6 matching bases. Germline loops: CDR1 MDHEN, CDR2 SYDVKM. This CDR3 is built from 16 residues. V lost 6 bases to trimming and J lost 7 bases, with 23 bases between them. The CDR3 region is CASRSFGTGLWNTQYF. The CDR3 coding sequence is TGTGCCAGCAGGTCTTTCGGGACTGGTTTATGGAATACGCAGTATTTT.

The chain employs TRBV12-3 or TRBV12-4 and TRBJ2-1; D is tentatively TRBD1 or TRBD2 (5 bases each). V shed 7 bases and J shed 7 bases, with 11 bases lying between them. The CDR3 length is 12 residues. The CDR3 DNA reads TGTGCCAGCAACAATTGGGGGAATGAGCAGTTCTTC. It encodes CASNNWGNEQFF.

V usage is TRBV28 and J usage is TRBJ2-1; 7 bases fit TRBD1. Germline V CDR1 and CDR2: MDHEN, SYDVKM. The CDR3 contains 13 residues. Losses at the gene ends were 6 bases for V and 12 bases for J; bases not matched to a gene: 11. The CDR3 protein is CASSAGTVGWQFF. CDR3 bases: TGTGCCAGCAGCGCCGGGACAGTAGGTTGGCAGTTCTTC. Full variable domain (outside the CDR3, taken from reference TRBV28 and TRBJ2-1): DVKVTQSSRYLVKRTGEKVFLECVQDMDHENMFWYRQDPGLGLRLIYFSYDVKMKEKGDIPEGYSVSREKKERFSLILESASTNQTSMYLCASSAGTVGWQFFGPGTRLTVL.

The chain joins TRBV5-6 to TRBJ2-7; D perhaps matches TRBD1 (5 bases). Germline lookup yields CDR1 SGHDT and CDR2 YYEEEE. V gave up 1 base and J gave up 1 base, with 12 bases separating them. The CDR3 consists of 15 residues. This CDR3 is CASSLKGTGSYEQYF. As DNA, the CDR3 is TGTGCCAGCAGCTTGAAAGGAACAGGTTCCTACGAGCAGTACTTC.

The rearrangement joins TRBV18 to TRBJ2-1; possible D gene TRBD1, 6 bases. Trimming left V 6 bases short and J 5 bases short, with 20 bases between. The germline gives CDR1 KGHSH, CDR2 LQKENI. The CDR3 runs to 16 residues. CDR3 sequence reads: CASSTGVWDKNNEQFF. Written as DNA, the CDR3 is TGTGCCAGCTCCACCGGGGTTTGGGACAAAAACAATGAGCAGTTCTTC.

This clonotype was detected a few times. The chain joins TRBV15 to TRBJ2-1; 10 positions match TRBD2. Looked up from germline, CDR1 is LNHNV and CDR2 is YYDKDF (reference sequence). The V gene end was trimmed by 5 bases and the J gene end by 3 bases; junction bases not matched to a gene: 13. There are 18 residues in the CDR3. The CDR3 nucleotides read TGTGCCACCAGCGGGACCCTAGCGGGAGAGCCAATCTACAATGAGCAGTTCTTC. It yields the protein CATSGTLAGEPIYNEQFF.

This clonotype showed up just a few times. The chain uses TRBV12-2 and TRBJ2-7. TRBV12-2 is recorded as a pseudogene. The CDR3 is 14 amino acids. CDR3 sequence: CASRPQITSYEQYF. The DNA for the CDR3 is TGTGCAAGTCGCCCCCAGATTACCTCTTACGAGCAGTACTTC.

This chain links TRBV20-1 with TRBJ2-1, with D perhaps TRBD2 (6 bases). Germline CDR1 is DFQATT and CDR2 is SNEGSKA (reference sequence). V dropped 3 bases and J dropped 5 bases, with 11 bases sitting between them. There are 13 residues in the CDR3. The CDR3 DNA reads TGCAGTGCTAGTTGGGACTTTCACAATGAGCAGTTCTTC. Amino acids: CSASWDFHNEQFF.